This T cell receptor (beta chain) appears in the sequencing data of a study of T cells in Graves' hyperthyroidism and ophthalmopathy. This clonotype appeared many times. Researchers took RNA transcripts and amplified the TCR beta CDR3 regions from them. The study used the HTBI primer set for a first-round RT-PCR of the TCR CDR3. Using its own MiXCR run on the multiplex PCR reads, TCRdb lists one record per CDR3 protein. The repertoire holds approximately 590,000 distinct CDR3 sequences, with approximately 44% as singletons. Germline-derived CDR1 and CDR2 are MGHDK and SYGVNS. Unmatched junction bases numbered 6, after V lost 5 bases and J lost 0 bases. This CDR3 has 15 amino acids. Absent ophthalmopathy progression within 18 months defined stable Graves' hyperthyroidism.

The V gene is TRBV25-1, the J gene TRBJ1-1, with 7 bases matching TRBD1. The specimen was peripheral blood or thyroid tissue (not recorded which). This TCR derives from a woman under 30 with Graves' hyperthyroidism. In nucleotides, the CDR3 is TGTGCCAGCAGTCCCCAGGGGGAAGTGAACACTGAAGCTTTCTTT. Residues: CASSPQGEVNTEAFF. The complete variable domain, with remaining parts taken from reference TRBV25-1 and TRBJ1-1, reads EADIYQTPRYLVIGTGKKITLECSQTMGHDKMYWYQQDPGMELHLIHYSYGVNSTEKGDLSSESTVSRIRTEHFPLTLESARPSHTSQYLCASSPQGEVNTEAFFGQGTRLTVV.